These T cell receptor beta chains were read from a single sample in a study of cytomegalovirus exposure and HLA in healthy donors. Some clones are missing from TCRdb's copy, which holds only in-frame ones; the method was immunoSEQ multiplex PCR. The sample consists of approximately 130,000 clones, roughly four fifths of them appearing once. The sequenced sample consisted of PBMCs. The receptor source for this set is a young man in good health and CMV-seronegative. Both conserved end residues are part of each CDR3. A D gene is named only where the DNA matches it firmly. For some rows the clone size is stated as once, few or many, or as a class when expanded; others skip it.

>NA|TRBJ2-2|TRBD1|TRBV30
TGTGCCTGGTCGGGACAGGGGGCGCTTGGGGCCGGGGAGCTGTTTTTT
CAWSGQGALGAGELFF
>NA|TRBJ1-5|NA|TRBV7-2
TGTGCCAGCAGCCTAATAAACAGGAATCAGCCCCAGCATTTT
CASSLINRNQPQHF
>NA|TRBJ2-7|NA|TRBV7-2
TGTGCCAGCAGCTTAGGCGCGGGTTACGAGCAGTACTTC
CASSLGAGYEQYF
>NA|TRBJ1-1|NA|TRBV19
TGTGCCAGTAGTCCCCAGATGAACACTGAAGCTTTCTTT
CASSPQMNTEAFF
>NA|TRBJ2-7|NA|TRBV7-3
TGTGCCAGCAGCCCAACCGACTCGGGGGAGCAGTACTTC
CASSPTDSGEQYF
>NA|TRBJ1-1|NA|TRBV7-2
TGTGCCAGCAGCTTAGCGGCTGAGAACACTGAAGCTTTCTTT
CASSLAAENTEAFF
>NA|TRBJ2-3|NA|TRBV5-4
TGTGCCAGCAGCCCCGGGGGTCTGGAGGGCGGCACAGATACGCAGTATTTT
CASSPGGLEGGTDTQYF
>NA|TRBJ2-1|NA|TRBV10-3
TGTGCCATCAGTGAGTCGATTGGCGGGGAAATCTACAATGAGCAGTTCTTC
CAISESIGGEIYNEQFF
>NA|TRBJ2-5|TRBD2|TRBV30
TGTGCCTGGAGGCTAGCGGGAGCGCGGGAGACCCAGTACTTC
CAWRLAGARETQYF
>NA|TRBJ2-7|NA|TRBV7-2
TGTGCCAGCAGCTTAGACCGGGACTCCTACGAGCAGTACTTC
CASSLDRDSYEQYF
>few|TRBJ2-7|TRBD1|TRBV4-3
TGCGCCAGCAGCCAAGCTACAGGGGGCCCCTACGAGCAGTACTTC
CASSQATGGPYEQYF
>NA|TRBJ2-7|NA|TRBV6-5
TGTGCCAGCAGTTACTCGGCTGGGAGTGCCTACGAGCAGTACTTC
CASSYSAGSAYEQYF
>NA|TRBJ2-7|TRBD1|TRBV6-5
TGTGCCAGCAGTTCGGGACAGGGGATCCACGAGCAGTACTTC
CASSSGQGIHEQYF
>few|TRBJ2-7|TRBD1|TRBV4-1
TGCGCCAGCAGGTACTCGACAGGGCACCACGAGCAGTACTTC
CASRYSTGHHEQYF
>NA|TRBJ2-7|TRBD2|TRBV4-3
TGCGCCAGCAGCCAAGATACTCCGGCGGGAGGAAAGGACGAGCAGTACTTC
CASSQDTPAGGKDEQYF
>few|TRBJ1-3|NA|TRBV13
TGTGCCAGCAGCCCATGGGAGGAGGTGGGCTCTGGAAACACCATATATTTT
CASSPWEEVGSGNTIYF
>few|TRBJ2-7|NA|TRBV4-3
TGCGCCAGCAGCCTCCATAGGACTGTGGGGGAGCAGTACTTC
CASSLHRTVGEQYF
>NA|TRBJ1-5|NA|TRBV28
TGTGCCAGCAGTTTATCAGGTCAAGGGGAGGTAAATCAGCCCCAGCATTTT
CASSLSGQGEVNQPQHF
>NA|TRBJ1-5|NA|TRBV5-6
TGTGCCAGCAGCTTGGGGAGTGGCCAGCCCCAGCATTTT
CASSLGSGQPQHF
>NA|TRBJ1-5|NA|TRBV4-1
TGCGCCAGCAGCCAAGATTCAGGGGTTAGCAATCAGCCCCAGCATTTT
CASSQDSGVSNQPQHF
>NA|TRBJ2-2|NA|TRBV9
TGTGCCAGCAGCGTAGCTTCAGCGGCCCCTAGAGTGGGCGGGGAGCTGTTTTTT
CASSVASAAPRVGGELFF
>few|TRBJ1-6|NA|TRBV19
TGTGCCAGTAGTAATTTATGGCAGGGTATCGATCGGAATTCACCCCTCCACTTT
CASSNLWQGIDRNSPLHF
>NA|TRBJ2-7|NA|TRBV6-1
TGTGCCAGCAGGCGACAGGACTACGAGCAGTACTTC
CASRRQDYEQYF
>NA|TRBJ1-6|TRBD1|TRBV7-3
TGTGCCAGCAGCCCTGACAGGGGGAGTTCACCCCTCCACTTT
CASSPDRGSSPLHF
>NA|TRBJ2-3|TRBD1|TRBV6-5
TGTGCCAGCAGTTCCCCAGGGACAGGGGCAGATACGCAGTATTTT
CASSSPGTGADTQYF
>NA|TRBJ1-5|NA|TRBV28
TGTGCCAGCAGTTTAACCGGGAGGGCCAACCAGCCCCAGCATTTT
CASSLTGRANQPQHF
>NA|TRBJ1-6|NA|TRBV7-8
TGTGCCAGCAGCATTCAGGACGGGATGAGGGCATCACCCCTCCACTTT
CASSIQDGMRASPLHF
>NA|TRBJ2-7|TRBD1|TRBV27
TGTGCCAGTCGCCAGACAGGGGGGAACTACGAGCAGTACTTC
CASRQTGGNYEQYF
>NA|TRBJ1-5|NA|TRBV19
TGTGCCAGTAGTAACCCCATGGGAGGGAAAAGCAATCAGCCCCAGCATTTT
CASSNPMGGKSNQPQHF
>once|TRBJ1-2|TRBD1|TRBV6-5
TGTGCCAGCAGCTCCGCACAGGACAGGGCTGGCTACACCTTC
CASSSAQDRAGYTF
>NA|TRBJ2-7|TRBD2|TRBV6-6
TGTGCCAGCCGAGTAGCGGGAGTCTTC
CASRVAGVF
>NA|TRBJ2-3|NA|TRBV9
TGTGCCAGCACTCCCGGGAATGGGCCAGATACGCAGTATTTT
CASTPGNGPDTQYF
>few|TRBJ1-5|NA|TRBV15
TGTGCCACCAGCAAAGAGAGGGGGCAGCCCCAGCATTTT
CATSKERGQPQHF
>NA|TRBJ2-2|NA|TRBV6-5
TGTGCCAGCAGTTACTCAGCTAACCTAATGACCGGGGAGCTGTTTTTT
CASSYSANLMTGELFF
>NA|TRBJ2-7|NA|TRBV18
TGTGCCAGCTCACCAGGGCGCTACGAGCAGTACTTC
CASSPGRYEQYF
>NA|TRBJ1-6|NA|TRBV6-1
TGTGCCAGCAGTACCAGCCAGGGGTTTTCTCTCCACTTT
CASSTSQGFSLHF
>once|TRBJ2-7|NA|TRBV7-6
TGTGCCAGCAGCCCCAATGGGCCTTACGAGCAGTACTTC
CASSPNGPYEQYF
>few|TRBJ2-5|TRBD2|TRBV10-3
TGTGCCATCAGTGGGACTAGCGGGTCCCAAGAGACCCAGTACTTC
CAISGTSGSQETQYF
>NA|TRBJ2-5|NA|TRBV7-2
TGTGCCAGCAGCTACATGGGGGGTGGGACCCAGTACTTC
CASSYMGGGTQYF
>NA|TRBJ2-5|TRBD2|TRBV6-1
TGTGCCAGCAGCGGGACTAAAGAGACCCAGTACTTC
CASSGTKETQYF